This TCR beta chain is drawn from a study of Graves' ophthalmopathy and Graves' hyperthyroidism. The length of the CDR3 is 15 residues. Germline V gives CDR1 SGHVS, CDR2 FNYEAQ. V shed 3 bases and J shed 3 bases, with 12 bases lying between them. RNA transcripts served as template for amplifying TCR beta CDR3 sequences. HTBI primers were used in a first-round RT-PCR, which preceded a second-round multiplex PCR. From the multiplex PCR reads, TCRdb called clonotypes with MiXCR, one entry per CDR3 protein. The sample lists around 1,200,000 distinct CDR3 sequences, approximately 35% occurring once. This clonotype was observed many times.

This sequence was found in an adult man with Graves' hyperthyroidism. The chain has TRBV7-6 and TRBJ1-5; possible D gene TRBD1, 5 bases. Sequenced sample: peripheral blood or thyroid tissue (not recorded which). The CDR3 loop reads CASSFGRGYNQPQHF. For the CDR3, the DNA is TGTGCCAGCAGCTTTGGCCGGGGGTACAATCAGCCCCAGCATTTT.